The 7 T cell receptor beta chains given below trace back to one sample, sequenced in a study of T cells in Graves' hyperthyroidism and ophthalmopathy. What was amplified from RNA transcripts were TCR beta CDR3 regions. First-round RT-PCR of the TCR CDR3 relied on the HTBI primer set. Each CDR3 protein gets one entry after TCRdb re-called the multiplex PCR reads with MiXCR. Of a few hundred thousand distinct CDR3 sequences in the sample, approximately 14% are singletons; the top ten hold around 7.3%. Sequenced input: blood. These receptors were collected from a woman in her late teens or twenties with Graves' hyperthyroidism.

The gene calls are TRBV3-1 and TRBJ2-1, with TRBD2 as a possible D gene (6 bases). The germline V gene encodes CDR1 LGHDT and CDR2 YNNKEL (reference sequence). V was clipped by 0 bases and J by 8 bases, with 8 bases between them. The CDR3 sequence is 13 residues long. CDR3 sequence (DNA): TGTGCCAGCAGCCAAGAGTCTAGCGATGAGCAGTTCTTC. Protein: CASSQESSDEQFF.

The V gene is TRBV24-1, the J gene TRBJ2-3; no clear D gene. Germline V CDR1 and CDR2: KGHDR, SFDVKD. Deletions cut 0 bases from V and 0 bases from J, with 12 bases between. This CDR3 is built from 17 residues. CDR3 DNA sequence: TGTGCCACCAGTGATTTGGCTCCTTTCTTTAGCACAGATACGCAGTATTTT. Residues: CATSDLAPFFSTDTQYF.

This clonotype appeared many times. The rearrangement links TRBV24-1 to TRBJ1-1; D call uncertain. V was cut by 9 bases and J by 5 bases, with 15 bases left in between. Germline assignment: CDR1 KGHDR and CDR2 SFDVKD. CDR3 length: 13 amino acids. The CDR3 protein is CATVGDVGTEAFF. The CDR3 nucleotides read TGTGCCACCGTAGGAGATGTTGGAACTGAAGCTTTCTTT.

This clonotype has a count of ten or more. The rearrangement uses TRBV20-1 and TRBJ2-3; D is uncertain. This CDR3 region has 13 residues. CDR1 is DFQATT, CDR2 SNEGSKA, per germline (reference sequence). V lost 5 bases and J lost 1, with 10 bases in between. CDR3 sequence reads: CSAADWGTDTQYF. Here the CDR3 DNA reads TGCAGTGCTGCCGACTGGGGCACAGATACGCAGTATTTT.

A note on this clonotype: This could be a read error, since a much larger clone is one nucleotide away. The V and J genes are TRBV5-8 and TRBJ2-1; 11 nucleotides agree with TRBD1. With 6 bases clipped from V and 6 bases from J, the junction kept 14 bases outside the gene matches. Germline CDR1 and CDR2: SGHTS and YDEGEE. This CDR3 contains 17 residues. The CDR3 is CASNPRDGGTGGNEQFF. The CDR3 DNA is TGTGCCAGCAACCCTCGGGATGGGGGGACAGGGGGCAATGAGCAGTTCTTC. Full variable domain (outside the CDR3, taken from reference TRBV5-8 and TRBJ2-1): EAGVTQSPTHLIKTRGQQATLRCSPISGHTSVYWYQQALGLGLQFLLWYDEGEERNRGNFPPRFSGRQFPNYSSELNVNALELEDSALYLCASNPRDGGTGGNEQFFGPGTRLTVL.

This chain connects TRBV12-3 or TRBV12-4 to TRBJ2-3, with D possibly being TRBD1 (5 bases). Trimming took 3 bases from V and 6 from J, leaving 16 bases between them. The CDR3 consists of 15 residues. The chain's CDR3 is CASSLWQGTADTQYF. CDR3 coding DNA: TGTGCCAGCAGTTTGTGGCAGGGTACAGCGGATACGCAGTATTTT.

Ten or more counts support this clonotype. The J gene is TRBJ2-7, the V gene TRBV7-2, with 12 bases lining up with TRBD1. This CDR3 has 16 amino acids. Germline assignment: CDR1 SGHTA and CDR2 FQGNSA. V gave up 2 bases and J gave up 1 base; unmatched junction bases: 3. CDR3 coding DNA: TGTGCCAGCAGCTTACTGGGACAGGGGGCATCCTACGAGCAGTACTTC. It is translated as CASSLLGQGASYEQYF. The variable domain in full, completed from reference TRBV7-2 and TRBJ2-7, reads GAGVSQSPSNKVTEKGKDVELRCDPISGHTALYWYRQSLGQGLEFLIYFQGNSAPDKSGLPSDRFSAERTGGSVSTLTIQRTQQEDSAVYLCASSLLGQGASYEQYFGPGTRLTVT.